This T cell receptor (beta chain) comes out of a study of shared clonotypes between healthy human individuals. General study points: Investigators collected only blood, and repertoires in tissues likely differ.

This clone came up a few times. Antigen unknown. The sample carries other DNA sequences with the same CDR3. The CDR3 has 13 amino acids. V was pared by 3 bases and J by 1 base, with 7 bases between. Germline V CDR1 and CDR2: SGHNT, YYREEE (reference sequence). From CD4+ cells came CD45RA+ naive and CD45RA-negative memory subsets. Replicate sorted-subset PCRs were loaded with around 200 ng DNA, tens of thousands of T cell genomes. This table comes from immunoSEQ multiplex PCR, and its TCRdb copy is limited to in-frame clones, with some not included. The repertoire consists of nearly 1,000,000 clones, with less than 85% occurring once and the leading ten covering about 1.5%.

The TCR was taken from a man aged 18 to 29 in good health. The V gene is TRBV5-4, the J gene TRBJ1-1, with unresolved D. Material for sequencing was memory CD4+ T cells sorted from blood. Specified subset: CD45RA-negative fraction. For the CDR3, the DNA is TGTGCCAGCAGCTACGACGGGAACACTGAAGCTTTCTTT. Translating it yields CASSYDGNTEAFF.